This T cell receptor beta chain is drawn from a study of brain T cells in children with intractable seizures. Remarks on this clone: Its antigen is still unknown.

Generated by immunoSEQ multiplex PCR, the TCRdb table keeps only in-frame clones and is missing some. The sample carries roughly 110,000 clones, under 95% recorded once. General observations from the study: Viral specificity was inferred only from CDR3 similarity; HCMV serostatus was unknown.

V lost 4 bases and J lost 6, with 10 bases in between. The CDR3 loop spans 14 amino acids. CDR1 and CDR2 from the germline V gene are LGHNA and YNFKEQ. This sequence was found in a boy under two years old with hemimegalencephaly and intractable seizures. This rearrangement joins TRBV4-2 to TRBJ1-6; the D is unclear. The input for sequencing was peripheral blood, taken at surgery. The CDR3 region is CASSPRPLNSPLHF. For the CDR3, the DNA is TGTGCCAGCAGCCCCCGACCCCTTAATTCACCCCTCCACTTT.